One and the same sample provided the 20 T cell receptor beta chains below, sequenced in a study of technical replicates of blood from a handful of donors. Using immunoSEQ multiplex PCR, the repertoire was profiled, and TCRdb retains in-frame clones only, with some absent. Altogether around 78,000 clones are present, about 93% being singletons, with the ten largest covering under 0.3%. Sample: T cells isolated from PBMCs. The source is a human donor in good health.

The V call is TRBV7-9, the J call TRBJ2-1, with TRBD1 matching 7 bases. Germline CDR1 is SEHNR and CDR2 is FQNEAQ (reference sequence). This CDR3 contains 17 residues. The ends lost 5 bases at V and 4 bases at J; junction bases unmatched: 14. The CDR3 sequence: CASSLGVGTAAYNEQFF. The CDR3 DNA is TGTGCCAGCAGCCTGGGGGTGGGGACAGCGGCATACAATGAGCAGTTCTTC.

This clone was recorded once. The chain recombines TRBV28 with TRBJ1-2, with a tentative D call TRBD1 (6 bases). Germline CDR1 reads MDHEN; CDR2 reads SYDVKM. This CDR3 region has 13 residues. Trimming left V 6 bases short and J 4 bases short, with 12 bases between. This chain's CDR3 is CASRLDRGYGYTF. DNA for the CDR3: TGTGCCAGCAGGCTGGACAGAGGCTATGGCTACACCTTC.

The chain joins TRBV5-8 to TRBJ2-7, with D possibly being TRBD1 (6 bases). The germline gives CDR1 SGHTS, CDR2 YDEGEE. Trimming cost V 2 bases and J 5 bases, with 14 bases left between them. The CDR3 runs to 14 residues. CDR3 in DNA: TGTGCCAGCAGCTTTGAGGCAGGGGTAAACGAGCAGTACTTC. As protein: CASSFEAGVNEQYF. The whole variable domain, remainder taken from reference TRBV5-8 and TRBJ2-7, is EAGVTQSPTHLIKTRGQQATLRCSPISGHTSVYWYQQALGLGLQFLLWYDEGEERNRGNFPPRFSGRQFPNYSSELNVNALELEDSALYLCASSFEAGVNEQYFGPGTRLTVT.

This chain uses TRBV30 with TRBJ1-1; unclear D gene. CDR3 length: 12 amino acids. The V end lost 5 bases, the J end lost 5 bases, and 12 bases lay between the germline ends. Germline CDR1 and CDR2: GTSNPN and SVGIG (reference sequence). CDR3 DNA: TGTGCCTGGGGCAACCCGGGGACTGAAGCTTTCTTT. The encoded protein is CAWGNPGTEAFF. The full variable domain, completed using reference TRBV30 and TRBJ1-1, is SQTIHQWPATLVQPVGSPLSLECTVEGTSNPNLYWYRQAAGRGLQLLFYSVGIGQISSEVPQNLSASRPQDRQFILSSKKLLLSDSGFYLCAWGNPGTEAFFGQGTRLTVV.

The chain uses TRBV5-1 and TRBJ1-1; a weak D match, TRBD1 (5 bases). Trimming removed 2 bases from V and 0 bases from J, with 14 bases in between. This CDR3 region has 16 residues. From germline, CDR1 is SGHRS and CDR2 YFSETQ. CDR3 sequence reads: CASSFRQGPMNTEAFF. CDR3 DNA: TGCGCCAGCAGCTTTCGGCAGGGCCCGATGAACACTGAAGCTTTCTTT.

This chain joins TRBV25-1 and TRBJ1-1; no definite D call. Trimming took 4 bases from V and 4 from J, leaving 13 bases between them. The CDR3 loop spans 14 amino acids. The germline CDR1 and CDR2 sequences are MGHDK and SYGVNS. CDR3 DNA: TGTGCCAGCAGTGCCTTGGGAGGGCCCACTGAAGCTTTCTTT. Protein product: CASSALGGPTEAFF.

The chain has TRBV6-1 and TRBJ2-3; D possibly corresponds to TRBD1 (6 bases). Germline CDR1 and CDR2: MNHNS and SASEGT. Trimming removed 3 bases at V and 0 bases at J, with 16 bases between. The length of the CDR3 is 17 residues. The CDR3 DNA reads TGTGCCAGCAGTGATAGGGGGTGGGGCTCTAGCACAGATACGCAGTATTTT. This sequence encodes CASSDRGWGSSTDTQYF.

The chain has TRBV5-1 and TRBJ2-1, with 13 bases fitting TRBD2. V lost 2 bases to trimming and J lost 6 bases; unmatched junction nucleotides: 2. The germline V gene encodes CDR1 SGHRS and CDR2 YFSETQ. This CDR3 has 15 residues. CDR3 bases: TGCGCCAGCAGCTTCACTAGCGGGAGGGCCAATGAGCAGTTCTTC. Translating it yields CASSFTSGRANEQFF.

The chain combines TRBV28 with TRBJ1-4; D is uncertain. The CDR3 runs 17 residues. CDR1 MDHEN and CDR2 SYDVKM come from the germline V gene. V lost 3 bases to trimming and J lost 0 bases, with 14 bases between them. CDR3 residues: CASSFRPRPSTNEKLFF. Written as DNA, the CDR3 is TGTGCCAGCAGTTTTCGGCCCAGGCCCTCAACTAATGAAAAACTGTTTTTT.

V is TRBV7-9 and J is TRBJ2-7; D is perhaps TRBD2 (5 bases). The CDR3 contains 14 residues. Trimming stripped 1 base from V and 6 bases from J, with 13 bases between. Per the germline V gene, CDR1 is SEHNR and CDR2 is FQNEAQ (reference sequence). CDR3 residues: CASSLVLPGVEQYF. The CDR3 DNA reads TGTGCCAGCAGCTTAGTGCTCCCCGGGGTCGAGCAGTACTTC.

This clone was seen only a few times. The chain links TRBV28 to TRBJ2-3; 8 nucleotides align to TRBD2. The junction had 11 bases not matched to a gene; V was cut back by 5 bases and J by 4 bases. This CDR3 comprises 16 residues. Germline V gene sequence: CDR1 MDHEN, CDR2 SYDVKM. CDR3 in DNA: TGTGCCAGCAGTCCAATAGCGGGACCCTCCGCAGATACGCAGTATTTT. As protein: CASSPIAGPSADTQYF.

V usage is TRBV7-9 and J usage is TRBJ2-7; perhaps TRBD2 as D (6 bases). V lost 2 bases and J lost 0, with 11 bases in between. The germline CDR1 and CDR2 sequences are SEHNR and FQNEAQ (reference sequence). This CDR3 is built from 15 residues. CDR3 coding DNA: TGTGCCAGCAGCTTATCTCTAGCGCGCTCCTACGAGCAGTACTTC. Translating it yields CASSLSLARSYEQYF.

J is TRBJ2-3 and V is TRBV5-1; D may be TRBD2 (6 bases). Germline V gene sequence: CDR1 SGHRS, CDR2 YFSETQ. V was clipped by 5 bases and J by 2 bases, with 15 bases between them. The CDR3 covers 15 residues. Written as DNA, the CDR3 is TGCGCCAGCAGTATCACGGGAGAAACCACAGATACGCAGTATTTT. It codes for CASSITGETTDTQYF.

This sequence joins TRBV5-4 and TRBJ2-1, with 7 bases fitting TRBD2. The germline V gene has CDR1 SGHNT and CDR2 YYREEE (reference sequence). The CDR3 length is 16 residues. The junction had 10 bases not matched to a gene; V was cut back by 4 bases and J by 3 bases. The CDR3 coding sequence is TGTGCCAGCAGCCAATCGGGGCTAGCGGTCTACAATGAGCAGTTCTTC. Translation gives CASSQSGLAVYNEQFF. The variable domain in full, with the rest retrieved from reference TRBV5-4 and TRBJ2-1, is ETGVTQSPTHLIKTRGQQVTLRCSSQSGHNTVSWYQQALGQGPQFIFQYYREEENGRGNFPPRFSGLQFPNYSSELNVNALELDDSALYLCASSQSGLAVYNEQFFGPGTRLTVL.

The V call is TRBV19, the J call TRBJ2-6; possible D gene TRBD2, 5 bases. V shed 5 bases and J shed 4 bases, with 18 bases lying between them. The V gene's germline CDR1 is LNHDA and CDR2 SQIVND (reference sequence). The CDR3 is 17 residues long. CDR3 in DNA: TGTGCCAGTAGTGCTCGCGCTCGGGGTCCCGGGGCCAACGTCCTGACTTTC. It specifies CASSARARGPGANVLTF. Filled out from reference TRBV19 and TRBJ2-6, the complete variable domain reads DGGITQSPKYLFRKEGQNVTLSCEQNLNHDAMYWYRQDPGQGLRLIYYSQIVNDFQKGDIAEGYSVSREKKESFPLTVTSAQKNPTAFYLCASSARARGPGANVLTFGAGSRLTVL.

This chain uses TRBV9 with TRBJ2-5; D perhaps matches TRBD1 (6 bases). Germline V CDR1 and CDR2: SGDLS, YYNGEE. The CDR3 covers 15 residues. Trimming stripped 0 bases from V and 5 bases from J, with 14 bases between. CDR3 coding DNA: TGTGCCAGCAGCGTAGGACCACAGGGTGGGGAGACCCAGTACTTC. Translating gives CASSVGPQGGETQYF.

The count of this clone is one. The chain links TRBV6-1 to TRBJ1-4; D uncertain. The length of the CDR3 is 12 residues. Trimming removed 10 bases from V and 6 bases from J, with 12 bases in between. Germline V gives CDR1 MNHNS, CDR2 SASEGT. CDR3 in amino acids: CATEGGDEKLFF. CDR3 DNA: TGTGCCACAGAGGGTGGGGATGAAAAACTGTTTTTT.

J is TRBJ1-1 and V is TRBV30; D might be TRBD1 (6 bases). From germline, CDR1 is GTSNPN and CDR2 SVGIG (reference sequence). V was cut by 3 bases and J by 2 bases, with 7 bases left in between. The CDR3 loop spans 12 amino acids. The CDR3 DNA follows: TGTGCCTGGAGGGGACATAACACTGAAGCTTTCTTT. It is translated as CAWRGHNTEAFF.

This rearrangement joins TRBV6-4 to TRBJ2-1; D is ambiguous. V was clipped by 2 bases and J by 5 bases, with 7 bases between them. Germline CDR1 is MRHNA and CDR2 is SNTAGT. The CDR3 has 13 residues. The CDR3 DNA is TGTGCCAGCAGTGACCAATCTAACAATGAGCAGTTCTTC. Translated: CASSDQSNNEQFF.

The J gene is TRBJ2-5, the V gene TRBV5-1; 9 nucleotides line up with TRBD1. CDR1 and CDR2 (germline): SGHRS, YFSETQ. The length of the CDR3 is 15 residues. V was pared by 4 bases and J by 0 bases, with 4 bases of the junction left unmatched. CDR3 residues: CASSGTGRYQETQYF. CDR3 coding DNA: TGCGCCAGCAGCGGGACAGGGCGCTACCAAGAGACCCAGTACTTC.